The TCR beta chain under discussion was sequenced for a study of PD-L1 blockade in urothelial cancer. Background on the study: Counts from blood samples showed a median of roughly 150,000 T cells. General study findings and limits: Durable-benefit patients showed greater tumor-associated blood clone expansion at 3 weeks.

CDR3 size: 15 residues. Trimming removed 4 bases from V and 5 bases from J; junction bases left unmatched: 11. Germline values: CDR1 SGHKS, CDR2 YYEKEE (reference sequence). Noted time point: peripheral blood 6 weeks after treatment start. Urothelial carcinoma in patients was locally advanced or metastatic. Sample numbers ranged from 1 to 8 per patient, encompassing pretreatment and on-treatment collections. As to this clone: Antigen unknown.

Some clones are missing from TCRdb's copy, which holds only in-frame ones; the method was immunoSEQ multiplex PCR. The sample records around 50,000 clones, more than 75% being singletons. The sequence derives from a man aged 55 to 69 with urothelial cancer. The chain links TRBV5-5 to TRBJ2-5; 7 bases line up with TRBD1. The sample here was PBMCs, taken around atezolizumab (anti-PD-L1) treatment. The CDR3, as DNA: TGTGCCAGCAGCCAGGGCGACAGGGTCAGGGAGACCCAGTACTTC. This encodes CASSQGDRVRETQYF.